This TCR beta chain derives from a study of blood T cells in healthy people across ages. The V end was cut by 4 bases, the J end by 1 base, with 20 bases between. There are 17 residues in the CDR3. Germline CDR1 is ENHRY and CDR2 is SYGVKD. Then a second PCR, running about 6 to 12 cycles, was carried out with a sample-barcoded 5' primer and a J-beta primer mix. TCRdb reprocessed the 5' RACE reads with MiXCR, giving one entry per CDR3 protein. The sample includes approximately 800,000 distinct CDR3 sequences, 58% of them seen just once. The source of this sequence is a man aged 25 to 40 in good health. This chain connects TRBV10-3 to TRBJ2-7, with D perhaps given as TRBD1 or TRBD2 (7 bases each). The sequencing input was blood. The CDR3 DNA reads as TGTGCCATCAGTGTGGGGGGGTCGACAGGGACATCCTACGAGCAGTACTTC. It specifies CAISVGGSTGTSYEQYF.